Shown below are 2 T cell receptor beta chains from a single sample sequenced in a study of CD8+ T cells in alopecia areata. RNA was extracted and reverse transcribed into cDNA as the sequencing template. Clones were sequenced by immunoSEQ multiplex PCR, and TCRdb holds only the in-frame ones, with some missing. The sample holds 70,000 to 95,000 clones, 51% seen once. Sequencing was carried out using NKG2D-high CD8+ T cells sorted from blood. All receptors derive from a human donor with alopecia areata.

This clone was detected only a few times. The chain is built from TRBV19 and TRBJ2-1; D gene uncertain. The CDR3 loop spans 14 amino acids. Deletions cut 3 bases from V and 5 bases from J, with 11 bases between. CDR1 and CDR2 (germline): LNHDA, SQIVND (reference sequence). The CDR3 nucleotides are TGTGCCAGTAGTATCGGGCTAGACCACAATGAGCAGTTCTTC. Amino acid sequence: CASSIGLDHNEQFF.

The chain couples TRBV9 to TRBJ1-3; D gene unclear. This CDR3 contains 12 residues. Germline V CDR1 and CDR2: SGDLS, YYNGEE. Trimming removed 3 bases from V and 3 bases from J, with 4 bases in between. The CDR3 region is CASSDGGNTIYF. For the CDR3, the DNA is TGTGCCAGCAGCGACGGTGGAAACACCATATATTTT. The full variable domain, its missing parts supplied by reference TRBV9 and TRBJ1-3, is DSGVTQTPKHLITATGQRVTLRCSPRSGDLSVYWYQQSLDQGLQFLIQYYNGEERAKGNILERFSAQQFPDLHSELNLSSLELGDSALYFCASSDGGNTIYFGEGSWLTVV.